This T cell receptor (beta chain) came from a study of metastatic and nonmetastatic thyroid tumors. About the study: Across peripheral blood and tumor or nodule tissue samples taken from malignant and benign thyroid patients, the repertoires were compared with one another. Study outcomes and limitations: Reports indicated that malignant thyroid tumors showed significantly higher TCR beta diversity than benign nodules did, in blood and tumor.

The CDR3 contains 17 residues. V lost 0 bases, J lost 0 bases, and 2 bases stayed unmatched. CDR1 and CDR2 from the germline V gene are MNHEY and SMNVEV (reference sequence). Original processing notes: Between-group CDR3 differences, defined by clinicopathological status, yielded a distant-metastasis classifier for papillary thyroid cancer. TCRdb re-analyzed the PCR reads through MiXCR. Clone size and V and J calls follow TCRdb, not the original study. The table lists more than 40,000 clones, 15% to 20% of them singletons. This clone appeared a few times. Its antigen is unknown. Until they underwent thyroid surgery, no patient had received any treatment.

The source is a female donor with papillary thyroid cancer or a benign thyroid nodule (not recorded which). Some clones in this sample may be carry-over from other donors' samples. The rearrangement uses TRBV27 and TRBJ2-7, with 13 bases aligning to TRBD2. Material: blood. CDR3 nucleotide sequence: TGTGCCAGCAGTTTATCCGGGACTAGCGGGAACTCCTACGAGCAGTACTTC. It is translated as CASSLSGTSGNSYEQYF.